What follows are 8 T cell receptor beta chains derived from one specimen sequenced in a study of T-cell reconstitution after alpha-beta-depleted transplantation in children. As it was prepared, the TCRbeta library received unique molecular identifiers. TCRdb passed the PCR reads through MiXCR, listing each CDR3 protein once. The sample shows roughly 66,000 distinct CDR3 sequences, roughly 4.4% of them seen only once. The sequencing here drew on PBMCs, mostly from graft donor cells, taken 180 days after TCRalphabeta/CD19-depleted stem cell transplant. These receptors came from a boy less than two years old who had a stem cell transplant for acute myeloid leukemia, so the T cells may come from the graft donor.

Many counts were recorded for this clonotype. This rearrangement joins TRBV3-1 to TRBJ1-1; D is perhaps TRBD1 (6 bases). Per germline, CDR1 LGHDT and CDR2 YNNKEL (reference sequence). Trimming stripped 3 bases from V and 4 bases from J, with 18 bases between. The CDR3 consists of 16 residues. CDR3 amino acids: CASSHLPQGAGTEAFF. The CDR3 coding sequence is TGTGCCAGCAGCCATTTGCCACAGGGCGCCGGCACTGAAGCTTTCTTT.

This clonotype was detected many times. The rearrangement links TRBV10-1 to TRBJ2-3; no definite D call. This CDR3 comprises 14 residues. The germline gives CDR1 WNHNN, CDR2 SYGVQD (reference sequence). Trimming pared 2 bases from V and 2 bases from J, leaving 8 bases between. CDR3 sequence: CASSEGLDTDTQYF. The CDR3 nucleotides are TGCGCCAGCAGTGAGGGGCTAGACACAGATACGCAGTATTTT.

This clonotype has at least ten counts. The chain recombines TRBV12-3 or TRBV12-4 with TRBJ2-7, with TRBD1 matching 7 bases. The length of the CDR3 is 14 residues. Trimming removed 5 bases from V and 3 bases from J; junction bases left unmatched: 7. The CDR3 region is CASSVSDRFYEQYV. The DNA for the CDR3 is TGTGCCAGCAGTGTCTCGGACAGGTTCTACGAGCAGTACGTC.

This clonotype has at least ten counts. The rearrangement uses TRBV27 and TRBJ1-5; no firm D call. Germline-derived CDR1 and CDR2 are MNHEY and SMNVEV (reference sequence). The CDR3 consists of 13 residues. V was clipped by 4 bases and J by 0 bases, with 4 bases between them. The CDR3 protein is CASSWSSNQPQHF. The CDR3 nucleotides read TGTGCCAGCAGTTGGTCTAGCAATCAGCCCCAGCATTTT.

Ten or more counts support this clonotype. The chain employs TRBV6-5 and TRBJ2-3; possibly TRBD2 for D (6 bases). The CDR3 sequence is 16 residues long. V lost 0 bases, J lost 0 bases, and 10 bases lay in between. Germline V gives CDR1 MNHEY, CDR2 SVGAGI. The CDR3 DNA is TGTGCCAGCAGTTACTCTGGCGGGACTAGCACAGATACGCAGTATTTT. Its protein product is CASSYSGGTSTDTQYF.

This clonotype has at least ten counts. The chain recombines TRBV20-1 with TRBJ1-1; D gene ambiguous. This CDR3 contains 12 residues. The V gene's germline CDR1 is DFQATT and CDR2 SNEGSKA (reference sequence). The V end lost 3 bases, the J end lost 6 bases, and 11 bases lay between the germline ends. CDR3 in amino acids: CSASSGHAEAFF. DNA for the CDR3: TGCAGTGCTAGTTCCGGGCATGCTGAAGCTTTCTTT.

This clonotype came up many times. The rearrangement uses TRBV12-3 or TRBV12-4 and TRBJ1-5; unclear D gene. The CDR3 spans 14 residues. V was shortened by 3 bases and J by 3 bases, with 9 bases between the two germline ends. CDR3 DNA: TGTGCCAGCAGTTTTCGGGAAAACAATCAGCCCCAGCATTTT. Translating gives CASSFRENNQPQHF.

There are many counts of this clonotype. The rearrangement uses TRBV29-1 and TRBJ2-1; D remains unclear. Germline-derived CDR1 and CDR2 are SQVTM and ANQGSEA. The CDR3 spans 14 residues. V lost 2 bases and J lost 0, with 8 bases in between. The CDR3 is CSVEMGYSYNEQFF. The CDR3 bases are TGCAGCGTTGAAATGGGGTACTCCTACAATGAGCAGTTCTTC.